The rows below give T cell receptor beta chains drawn from one sample of a study of cytotoxic CD8 clonotypes in ibrutinib-treated CLL. Repertoires were generated with immunoSEQ multiplex PCR, while TCRdb's copy carries only in-frame clones and drops some. The top ten hold around 2% of the sample, which has over 100,000 clones, 80% to 90% seen once. The material sequenced was PBMCs, taken after 24 months of ibrutinib treatment. These receptors originate from a human donor with chronic lymphocytic leukemia. Both conserved end residues are part of each CDR3. Each record gives: J gene, clone size, V gene, D gene, CDR3 protein, CDR3 DNA. The D gene is left open where the match is weak. Clone size is given for some rows only: seen once, a few or many times, or a class if the clone is expanded.

j_gene: TRBJ1-2; abundance: .; v_gene: TRBV4-3; d_gene: TRBD1; CDR3aa: CASSQVGETGGRGYTF; CDR3nt: TGCGCCAGCAGCCAAGTAGGTGAGACAGGGGGACGAGGCTACACCTTC
j_gene: TRBJ1-1; abundance: .; v_gene: TRBV11-2; d_gene: .; CDR3aa: CASSGEVLGTEAFF; CDR3nt: TGTGCCAGCAGCGGCGAGGTCTTAGGAACTGAAGCTTTCTTT
j_gene: TRBJ1-2; abundance: .; v_gene: TRBV5-6; d_gene: TRBD1; CDR3aa: CASGRTGVVYGYTF; CDR3nt: TGTGCCAGCGGCCGGACAGGGGTGGTCTATGGCTACACCTTC
j_gene: TRBJ1-2; abundance: .; v_gene: TRBV2; d_gene: TRBD1; CDR3aa: CASRAGTENYGYTF; CDR3nt: TGTGCCAGCAGGGCCGGGACAGAAAACTATGGCTACACCTTC
j_gene: TRBJ1-1; abundance: .; v_gene: TRBV6-5; d_gene: .; CDR3aa: CASRGVRNTEAFF; CDR3nt: TGTGCCAGCAGGGGGGTGAGAAACACTGAAGCTTTCTTT
j_gene: TRBJ2-2; abundance: .; v_gene: TRBV6-6; d_gene: .; CDR3aa: CASSYPGSNTGELFF; CDR3nt: TGTGCCAGCAGTTACCCAGGTTCTAACACCGGGGAGCTGTTTTTT
j_gene: TRBJ1-2; abundance: .; v_gene: TRBV25-1; d_gene: TRBD1; CDR3aa: CASSDQRQGEGGYTF; CDR3nt: TGTGCCAGCAGTGACCAAAGACAGGGAGAAGGTGGCTACACCTTC
j_gene: TRBJ2-2; abundance: few; v_gene: TRBV30; d_gene: .; CDR3aa: CAWSAQGRNTGELFF; CDR3nt: TGTGCCTGGAGCGCCCAGGGGCGGAACACCGGGGAGCTGTTTTTT
j_gene: TRBJ2-7; abundance: .; v_gene: TRBV7-8; d_gene: .; CDR3aa: CASSGIYEQYF; CDR3nt: TGTGCCAGCAGTGGGATCTACGAGCAGTACTTC
j_gene: TRBJ2-7; abundance: once; v_gene: TRBV29-1; d_gene: .; CDR3aa: CSVQTGGEQYF; CDR3nt: TGCAGCGTTCAGACAGGCGGCGAGCAGTACTTC
j_gene: TRBJ2-2; abundance: .; v_gene: TRBV5-6; d_gene: TRBD1; CDR3aa: CASSPSAVGTGPGELFF; CDR3nt: TGTGCCAGCAGCCCGTCAGCGGTGGGGACAGGTCCCGGGGAGCTGTTTTTT
j_gene: TRBJ2-3; abundance: .; v_gene: TRBV9; d_gene: TRBD2; CDR3aa: CASSVSLAGQTSTDTQYF; CDR3nt: TGTGCCAGCAGCGTTTCACTAGCGGGGCAAACTAGCACAGATACGCAGTATTTT
j_gene: TRBJ2-3; abundance: .; v_gene: TRBV12-5; d_gene: .; CDR3aa: CASSSRGLGTDTQYF; CDR3nt: TGTGCTAGCAGCTCGAGGGGCCTGGGGACAGATACGCAGTATTTT
j_gene: TRBJ2-7; abundance: .; v_gene: TRBV4-3; d_gene: TRBD1; CDR3aa: CASSQGTGNEQYF; CDR3nt: TGCGCCAGCAGCCAAGGGACAGGGAACGAGCAGTACTTC
j_gene: TRBJ2-1; abundance: .; v_gene: TRBV5-1; d_gene: .; CDR3aa: CASRSGVSSYNEQFF; CDR3nt: TGCGCCAGCAGGTCTGGGGTGAGCTCCTACAATGAGCAGTTCTTC
j_gene: TRBJ2-7; abundance: .; v_gene: TRBV7-2; d_gene: .; CDR3aa: CASSLAAVVSYEQYF; CDR3nt: TGTGCCAGCAGCTTAGCGGCAGTCGTATCCTACGAGCAGTACTTC
j_gene: TRBJ1-4; abundance: .; v_gene: TRBV19; d_gene: .; CDR3aa: CASSMTGLNNEKLFF; CDR3nt: TGTGCCAGTAGTATGACGGGGCTTAATAATGAAAAACTGTTTTTT
j_gene: TRBJ2-7; abundance: .; v_gene: TRBV7-6; d_gene: TRBD2; CDR3aa: CASSSGLAGVAEQYF; CDR3nt: TGTGCCAGCAGCTCAGGACTAGCGGGAGTGGCCGAGCAGTACTTC